Below, 16 T cell receptor beta chains from the same sample are listed, as sequenced in a study of T-cell memory formation after mild COVID-19. MiXCR, run by TCRdb on the 5' RACE reads, gives a single entry per CDR3 protein. The sample records 180,000 or so distinct CDR3 sequences, approximately 10% being singletons. The sequencing input was PBMCs or a T cell subset sorted from them (not recorded which). These receptors came from a man younger than 35 who had mild COVID-19 (a few samples of this study predate the infection). Cell type and time point are not known.

The V and J genes are TRBV5-4 and TRBJ2-5, with no clear D. The CDR3 spans 11 residues. The germline V gene encodes CDR1 SGHNT and CDR2 YYREEE (reference sequence). Trimming stripped 5 bases from V and 4 bases from J, with 6 bases between. In nucleotides, the CDR3 is TGTGCCAGCAGAATTGGAGAGACCCAGTACTTC. This sequence encodes CASRIGETQYF.

J is TRBJ1-2 and V is TRBV27; no clear D gene. The germline CDR1 and CDR2 sequences are MNHEY and SMNVEV (reference sequence). The CDR3 is made up of 14 amino acids. The V gene lost 4 bases and the J gene lost 4 bases, with 13 bases spanning the gap. The CDR3 DNA sequence: TGTGCCAGCAGTTCCGGGGAAAGCGTCTATGGCTACACCTTC. This encodes CASSSGESVYGYTF.

This clonotype was found a few times. This sequence joins TRBV7-9 and TRBJ1-1, with a weak D call TRBD1 (5 bases). The CDR3 runs to 14 residues. Germline assignment: CDR1 SEHNR and CDR2 FQNEAQ (reference sequence). Trimming cost V 4 bases and J 0 bases, with 9 bases left between them. The CDR3 spells CASSYWGMNTEAFF. DNA of the CDR3: TGTGCCAGCAGCTACTGGGGCATGAACACTGAAGCTTTCTTT.

This clonotype was seen repeatedly, ten times or more. The chain joins TRBV7-3 to TRBJ2-3; D ambiguous. The germline V gene has CDR1 SGHTA and CDR2 FQGTGA. The CDR3 is 13 residues long. Trimming shortened V by 6 bases and J by 8 bases, and 15 bases separated the two germline ends. DNA of the CDR3: TGTGCCAGCAGATCTGACGGGCGGACTACGCAGTATTTT. Its protein is CASRSDGRTTQYF. Full variable domain (missing parts from reference TRBV7-3 and TRBJ2-3): GAGVSQTPSNKVTEKGKYVELRCDPISGHTALYWYRQSLGQGPEFLIYFQGTGAADDSGLPNDRFFAVRPEGSVSTLKIQRTERGDSAVYLCASRSDGRTTQYFGPGTRLTVL.

The J gene is TRBJ2-3, the V gene TRBV12-3 or TRBV12-4; 10 nucleotides agree with TRBD2. This CDR3 comprises 15 residues. Trimming removed 2 bases from V and 4 bases from J; junction bases left unmatched: 3. The DNA of the CDR3 is TGTGCCAGCAGTTTACAGCGGGGGGGCGCAGATACGCAGTATTTT. Its translation is CASSLQRGGADTQYF.

This sequence joins TRBV5-1 and TRBJ1-3, with D perhaps TRBD1 (6 bases). V was trimmed by 4 bases and J by 2 bases, leaving 10 bases between them. From germline, CDR1 is SGHRS and CDR2 YFSETQ. The CDR3 sequence is 14 residues long. CDR3: CASSPRTAGNTIYF. The CDR3 DNA sequence: TGCGCCAGCAGCCCCCGGACAGCTGGAAACACCATATATTTT.

This clonotype was observed a few times. The genes are TRBV4-3 and TRBJ2-4, with a possible D match to TRBD1 (6 bases). The V and J ends lost 4 bases and 8 bases respectively, with 9 bases between them. The germline V gene has CDR1 LGHNA and CDR2 YSLEER. CDR3 length: 12 residues. The CDR3 loop reads CASSPEGDIQYF. The CDR3 DNA reads TGCGCCAGCAGCCCCGAGGGGGACATTCAGTACTTC.

This clonotype was picked up a small number of times. V gene TRBV4-1 combines with J gene TRBJ1-3, with 7 bases identical to TRBD1. Germline V gives CDR1 MGHRA, CDR2 YSYEKL. There are 15 residues in the CDR3. V lost 4 bases and J lost 2; bases outside the gene matches: 5. CDR3 sequence reads: CASSLFQGAGNTIYF. The CDR3 bases are TGCGCCAGCAGCCTCTTTCAGGGGGCTGGAAACACCATATATTTT.

There are a few counts of this clonotype. The CDR3 loop is CASSYSSPPPEAFF. For the CDR3, the DNA is TGTGCCAGCAGTTACTCATCCCCTCCCCCTGAAGCTTTCTTT. The chain carries TRBV6-5 and TRBJ1-1, with D unresolved. V dropped 0 bases and J dropped 6 bases, with 11 bases sitting between them. This CDR3 comprises 14 residues. Looked up from germline, CDR1 is MNHEY and CDR2 is SVGAGI.

The chain employs TRBV20-1 and TRBJ1-4; 8 positions match TRBD1. Trimming cost V 6 bases and J 5 bases; bases outside gene matches: 8. In germline, CDR1 is DFQATT, CDR2 SNEGSKA (reference sequence). This CDR3 comprises 14 residues. The CDR3 nucleotides read TGCAGTGCCGCCCCCCGGACAGGGAATGAAAAACTGTTTTTT. Translated: CSAAPRTGNEKLFF.

This clonotype was observed a handful of times. The gene calls are TRBV6-5 and TRBJ2-7, with TRBD2 identical over 7 bases. Germline V gives CDR1 MNHEY, CDR2 SVGAGI. V trimming: 0 bases; J trimming: 6 bases; junction bases outside the gene matches: 5. The CDR3 runs to 14 residues. CDR3 protein: CASSYSLAVGEQYF. The CDR3 nucleotides are TGTGCCAGCAGTTACTCGCTAGCGGTGGGCGAGCAGTACTTC.

This chain links TRBV20-1 with TRBJ2-4; D is undetermined. From germline, CDR1 is DFQATT and CDR2 SNEGSKA (reference sequence). The length of the CDR3 is 14 residues. The V gene lost 1 base and the J gene lost 2 bases, with 9 bases spanning the gap. CDR3 amino acids: CSARAQSTKNIQYF. As DNA, the CDR3 is TGCAGTGCTAGAGCACAGTCCACCAAAAACATTCAGTACTTC.

The chain is built from TRBV24-1 and TRBJ1-5; TRBD1 might be the D (6 bases). Trimming left V 3 bases short and J 2 bases short, with 13 bases between. Germline CDR1 and CDR2: KGHDR and SFDVKD. The CDR3 spans 16 residues. CDR3 DNA: TGTGCCACCAGTGATCCGAGAGGGGGGGGCAATCAGCCCCAGCATTTT. Residues: CATSDPRGGGNQPQHF.

The chain recombines TRBV4-2 with TRBJ1-2; D gene uncertain. Between the trimmed V and J ends, which lost 0 bases and 4 bases, there was a span of 9 bases. The germline V gene encodes CDR1 LGHNA and CDR2 YNFKEQ. The CDR3 contains 14 residues. CDR3 protein: CASSQEVVPYGYTF. CDR3 DNA: TGTGCCAGCAGCCAAGAGGTGGTCCCCTATGGCTACACCTTC.

This clonotype was recorded a few times. The chain joins TRBV5-1 to TRBJ2-1; D is perhaps TRBD2 (7 bases). Trimming pared 3 bases from V and 6 bases from J, leaving 16 bases between. CDR3 length: 15 residues. CDR1 SGHRS and CDR2 YFSETQ come from the germline V gene. The CDR3 DNA reads as TGCGCCAGCAGCTGGGACGGGGGGCCTGGCAATGAGCAGTTCTTC. This gives the protein CASSWDGGPGNEQFF.

This clonotype was seen more than once but under ten times. The J gene is TRBJ2-5, the V gene TRBV28, with 7 bases fitting TRBD2. Germline V gene lookup returns CDR1 MDHEN and CDR2 SYDVKM. This CDR3 contains 13 residues. V lost 3 bases to trimming and J lost 5 bases; unmatched junction nucleotides: 3. Here the CDR3 DNA reads TGTGCCAGCAGTTTGGACGGGAGGGAGACCCAGTACTTC. Amino acids: CASSLDGRETQYF.